This T cell receptor (beta chain) was captured by sequencing in a study of blood T cells in healthy people across ages. Study results and caveats: Any conclusive comparison of naive versus antigen-experienced cells was prevented by using unsorted PBMCs. Both naive CD4+ cell counts and diversity were greater in long-lived donors than in aged donors.

Concerning this clonotype: Its cognate antigen is unknown.

PCR was performed a second time for 7 to 11 cycles using a sample-barcoded 5' primer and a J-beta primer mix. Each of the cDNA molecules was tagged by a template-switch adaptor with 12 random nucleotides. Each CDR3 protein gets one entry after TCRdb re-called the 5' RACE reads with MiXCR. This table has approximately 2,000,000 distinct CDR3 sequences, approximately 40% appearing once. The sequenced sample consisted of blood. The sequence was obtained from a human donor in good health.

Here the CDR3 reads CASSLGSNVETQYF. The CDR3 DNA follows: TGTGCCAGCAGCTTAGGCAGTAATGTAGAGACCCAGTACTTC. The rearrangement uses TRBV7-2 and TRBJ2-5; no definite D call. This CDR3 is 14 amino acids long. CDR1 is SGHTA and CDR2 is FQGNSA in the germline V gene. V was shortened by 1 base and J by 4 bases, with 10 bases between the two germline ends.